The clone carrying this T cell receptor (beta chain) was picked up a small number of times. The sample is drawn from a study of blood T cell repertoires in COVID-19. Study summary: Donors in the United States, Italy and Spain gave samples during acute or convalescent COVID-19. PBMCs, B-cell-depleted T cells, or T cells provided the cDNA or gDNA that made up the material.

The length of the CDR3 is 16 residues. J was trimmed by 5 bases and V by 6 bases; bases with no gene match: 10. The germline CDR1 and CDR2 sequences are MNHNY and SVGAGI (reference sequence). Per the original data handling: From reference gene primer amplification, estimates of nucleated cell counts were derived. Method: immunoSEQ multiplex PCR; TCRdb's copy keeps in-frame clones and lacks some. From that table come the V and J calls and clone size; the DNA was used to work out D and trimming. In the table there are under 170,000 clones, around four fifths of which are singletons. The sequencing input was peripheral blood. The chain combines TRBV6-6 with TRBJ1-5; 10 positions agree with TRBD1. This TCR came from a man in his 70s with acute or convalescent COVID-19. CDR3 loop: CASSQPDRGPHQPQHF. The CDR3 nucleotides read TGTGCCAGCAGCCAACCCGACAGGGGGCCCCATCAGCCCCAGCATTTT.